This TCR beta chain was captured by sequencing in a study of human T cells and chemical hapten exposure. The overall study: Across the whole study, which lasted around 26 weeks, patients were given diphenylcyclopropenone on the scalp once a week. Patients, chiefly female, had alopecia areata, totalis or universalis. Study-level findings and limits: With DPC sensitization, TCRs exceeding 1 in 1000 frequency showed no change.

Specified time point: patch test 2, 6 weeks after DPC sensitization. The treatment: therapeutic diphenylcyclopropenone sensitization with weekly scalp DPC. Unique molecular identifiers were affixed to discrete cDNA molecules within the library. Each CDR3 protein is one row after TCRdb ran MiXCR on the RACE reads. Here the sample spans some 70,000 distinct CDR3 sequences, 10% being singletons. V gave up 6 bases and J gave up 5 bases, with 23 bases separating them. The CDR3 covers 17 residues. Germline assignment: CDR1 MNHNY and CDR2 SVGAGI (reference sequence). This clonotype has ten or more counts. Its antigen is as yet unknown.

The chain carries TRBV6-6 and TRBJ1-5; perhaps TRBD1 as D (5 bases). Sequencing used whole blood, obtained in connection with sensitization to the hapten diphenylcyclopropenone (DPC). This sequence originates from a woman aged 45 to 65 with alopecia areata. Some clones in this sample may be carry-over from other donors' samples. CDR3 DNA sequence: TGTGCCAGCAGAGGTGACCCTCTAAGACAGACAGATCAGCCCCAGCATTTT. Amino acids: CASRGDPLRQTDQPQHF.